A single TCR beta chain is shown here with its context. Time point in this sample: patch test 3, about 24 weeks after DPC sensitization. Documented treatment: therapeutic diphenylcyclopropenone sensitization with weekly scalp DPC. The study enrolled 18 to 70-year-old alopecia patients suitable for DPC. The germline CDR1 and CDR2 sequences are SGHRS and YFSETQ. Trimming took 1 base from V and 7 from J; bases not matched to a gene: 6. This CDR3 region has 15 residues. These data originate in a study of human T cells and chemical hapten exposure. As for the study in general: All patients underwent weekly scalp dosing with diphenylcyclopropenone for the full approximately 25-week study.

The library tagged each cDNA molecule with unique molecular identifiers. Source study methods: A typical sample had roughly 91,000 TCRs, with about 23,224 to 750,000 overall. TCRdb reprocessed the RACE reads with MiXCR, giving one entry per CDR3 protein. V and J calls and clone size were set by TCRdb, not the authors. The top ten clones hold more than 3% of a sample with 70,000 to 90,000 distinct CDR3 sequences, about 10% of them seen once. The chain carries TRBV5-1 and TRBJ2-1; TRBD2 aligns across 9 bases. The clonotype originates from a woman aged 45-59 years with alopecia areata. Some clones in this sample may be carry-over from other donors' samples. The sample was whole blood, taken in connection with sensitization to the hapten diphenylcyclopropenone (DPC). The CDR3: CASSLSAGGRNEQFF. The CDR3, as DNA: TGCGCCAGCAGCTTGAGTGCGGGAGGGCGGAATGAGCAGTTCTTC.